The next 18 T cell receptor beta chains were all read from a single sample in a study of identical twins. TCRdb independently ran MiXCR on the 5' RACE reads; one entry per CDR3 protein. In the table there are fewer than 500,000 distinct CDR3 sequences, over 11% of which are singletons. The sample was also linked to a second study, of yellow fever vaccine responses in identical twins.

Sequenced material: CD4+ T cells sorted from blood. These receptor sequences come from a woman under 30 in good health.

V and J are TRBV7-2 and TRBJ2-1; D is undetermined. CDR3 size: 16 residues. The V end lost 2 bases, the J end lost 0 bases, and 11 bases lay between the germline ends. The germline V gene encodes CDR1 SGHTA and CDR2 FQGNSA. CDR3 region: CASSLSSGHSYNEQFF. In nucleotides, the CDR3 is TGTGCCAGCAGCTTATCGTCGGGCCACTCCTACAATGAGCAGTTCTTC.

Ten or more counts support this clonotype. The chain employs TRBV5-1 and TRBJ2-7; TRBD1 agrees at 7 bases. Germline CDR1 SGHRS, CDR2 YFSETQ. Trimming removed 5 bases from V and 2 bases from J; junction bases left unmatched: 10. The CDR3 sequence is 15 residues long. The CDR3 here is CASRLSGQAPYEQYF. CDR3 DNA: TGCGCCAGCAGATTATCCGGACAGGCGCCCTACGAGCAGTACTTC. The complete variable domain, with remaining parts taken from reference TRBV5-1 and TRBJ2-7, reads KAGVTQTPRYLIKTRGQQVTLSCSPISGHRSVSWYQQTPGQGLQFLFEYFSETQRNKGNFPGRFSGRQFSNSRSEMNVSTLELGDSALYLCASRLSGQAPYEQYFGPGTRLTVT.

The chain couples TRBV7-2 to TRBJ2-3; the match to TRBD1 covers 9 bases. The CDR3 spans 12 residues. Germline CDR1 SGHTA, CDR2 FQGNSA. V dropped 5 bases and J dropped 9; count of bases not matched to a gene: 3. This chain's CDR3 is CASSAGTGTQYF. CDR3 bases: TGTGCCAGCAGCGCCGGGACAGGGACGCAGTATTTT.

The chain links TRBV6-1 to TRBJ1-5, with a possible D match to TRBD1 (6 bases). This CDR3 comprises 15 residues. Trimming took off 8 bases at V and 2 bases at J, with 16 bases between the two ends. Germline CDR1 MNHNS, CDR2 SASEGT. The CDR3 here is CASCQRDIGNQPQHF. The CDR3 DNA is TGTGCCAGCTGCCAAAGGGACATTGGCAATCAGCCCCAGCATTTT.

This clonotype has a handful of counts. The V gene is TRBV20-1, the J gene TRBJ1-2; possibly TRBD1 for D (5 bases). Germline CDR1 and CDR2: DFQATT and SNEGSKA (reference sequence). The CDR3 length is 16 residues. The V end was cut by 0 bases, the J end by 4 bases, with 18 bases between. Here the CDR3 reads CSARDGGPGATYGYTF. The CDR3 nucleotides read TGCAGTGCTAGAGATGGAGGACCCGGGGCTACCTATGGCTACACCTTC.

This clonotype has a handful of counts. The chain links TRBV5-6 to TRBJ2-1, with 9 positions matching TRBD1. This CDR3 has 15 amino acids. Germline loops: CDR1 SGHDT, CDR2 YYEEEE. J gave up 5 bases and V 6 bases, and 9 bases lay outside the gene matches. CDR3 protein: CASTSVGQGNNEQFF. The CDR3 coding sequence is TGTGCCAGCACCTCGGTAGGACAGGGGAACAATGAGCAGTTCTTC.

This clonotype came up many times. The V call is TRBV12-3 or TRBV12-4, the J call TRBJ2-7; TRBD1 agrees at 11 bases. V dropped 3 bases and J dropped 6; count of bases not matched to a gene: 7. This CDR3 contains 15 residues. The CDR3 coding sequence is TGTGCCAGCAGTTTTTGGGACAGGGGGTTTCTCGAGCAGTACTTC. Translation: CASSFWDRGFLEQYF.

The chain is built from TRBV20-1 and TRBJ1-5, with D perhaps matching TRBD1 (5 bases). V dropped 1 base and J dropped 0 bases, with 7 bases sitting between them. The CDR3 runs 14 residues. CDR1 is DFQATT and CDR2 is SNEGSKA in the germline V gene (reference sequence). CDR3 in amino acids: CSARAGTSNQPQHF. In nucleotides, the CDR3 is TGCAGTGCTAGAGCGGGGACTAGCAATCAGCCCCAGCATTTT.

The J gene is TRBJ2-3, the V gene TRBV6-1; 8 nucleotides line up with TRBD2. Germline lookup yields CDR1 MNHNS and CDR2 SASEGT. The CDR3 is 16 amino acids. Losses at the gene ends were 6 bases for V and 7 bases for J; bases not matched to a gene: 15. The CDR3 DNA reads TGTGCCAGCAGGGTCAATTTGCGCGGGGGGAGGAATACGCAGTATTTT. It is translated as CASRVNLRGGRNTQYF.

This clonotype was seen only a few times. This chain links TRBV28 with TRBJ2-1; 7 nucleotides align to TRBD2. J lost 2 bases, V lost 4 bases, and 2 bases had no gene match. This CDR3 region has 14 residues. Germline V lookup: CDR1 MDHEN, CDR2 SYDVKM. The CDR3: CASSYGTTYNEQFF. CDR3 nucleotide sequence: TGTGCCAGCAGTTACGGGACTACCTACAATGAGCAGTTCTTC.

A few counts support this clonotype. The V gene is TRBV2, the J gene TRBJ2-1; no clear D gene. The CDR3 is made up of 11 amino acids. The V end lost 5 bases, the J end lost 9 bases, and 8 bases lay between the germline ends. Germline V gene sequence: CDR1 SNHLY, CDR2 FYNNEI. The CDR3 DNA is TGTGCCAGCAGTCTTCATAGTGAGCAGTTCTTC. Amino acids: CASSLHSEQFF.

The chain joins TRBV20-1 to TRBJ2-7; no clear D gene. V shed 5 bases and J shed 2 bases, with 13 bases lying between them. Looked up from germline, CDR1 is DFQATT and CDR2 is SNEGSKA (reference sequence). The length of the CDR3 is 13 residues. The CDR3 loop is CSAPLVYTYEQYF. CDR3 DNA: TGCAGTGCTCCGCTAGTCTATACCTACGAGCAGTACTTC.

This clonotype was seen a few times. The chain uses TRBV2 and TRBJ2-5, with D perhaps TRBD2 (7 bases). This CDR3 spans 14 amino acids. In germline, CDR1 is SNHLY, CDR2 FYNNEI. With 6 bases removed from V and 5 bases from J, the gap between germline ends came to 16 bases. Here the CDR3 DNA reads TGTGCCAGCAGCCAAGGGGGGGCTGGGGAGACCCAGTACTTC. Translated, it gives CASSQGGAGETQYF.

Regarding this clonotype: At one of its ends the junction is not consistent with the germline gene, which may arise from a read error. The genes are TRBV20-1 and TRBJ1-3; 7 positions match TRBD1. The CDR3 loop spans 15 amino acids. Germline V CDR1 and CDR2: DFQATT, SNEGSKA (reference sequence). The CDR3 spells CCARGGTASGNTIYF. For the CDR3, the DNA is TGCTGTGCTAGAGGCGGGACAGCGTCTGGAAACACCATATATTTT.

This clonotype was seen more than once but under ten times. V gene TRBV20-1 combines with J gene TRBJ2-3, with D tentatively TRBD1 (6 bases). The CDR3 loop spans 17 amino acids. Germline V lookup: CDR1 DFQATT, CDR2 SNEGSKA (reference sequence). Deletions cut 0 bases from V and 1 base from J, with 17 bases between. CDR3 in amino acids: CSAREGGVALGTDTQYF. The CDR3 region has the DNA TGCAGTGCTAGAGAAGGGGGAGTAGCCCTAGGCACAGATACGCAGTATTTT.

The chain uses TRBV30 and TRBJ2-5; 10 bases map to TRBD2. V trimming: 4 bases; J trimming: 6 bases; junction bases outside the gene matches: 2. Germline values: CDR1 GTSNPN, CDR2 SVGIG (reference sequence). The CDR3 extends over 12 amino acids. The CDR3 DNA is TGTGCCTGGACTAGCGGGAGTCAGACCCAGTACTTC. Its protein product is CAWTSGSQTQYF.

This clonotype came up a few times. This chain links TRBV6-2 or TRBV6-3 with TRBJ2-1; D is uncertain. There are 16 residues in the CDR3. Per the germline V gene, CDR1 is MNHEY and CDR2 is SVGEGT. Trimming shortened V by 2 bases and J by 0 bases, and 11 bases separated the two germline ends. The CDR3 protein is CASSYGRSNSYNEQFF. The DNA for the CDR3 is TGTGCCAGCAGTTACGGGCGCTCGAACTCCTACAATGAGCAGTTCTTC.

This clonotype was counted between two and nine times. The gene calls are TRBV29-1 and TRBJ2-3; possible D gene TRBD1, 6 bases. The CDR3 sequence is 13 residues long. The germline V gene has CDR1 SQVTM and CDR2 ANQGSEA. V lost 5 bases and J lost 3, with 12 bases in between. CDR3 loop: CSVRGKGTDTQYF. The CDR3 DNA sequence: TGCAGCGTTAGGGGGAAGGGAACAGATACGCAGTATTTT.